This record covers a single T cell receptor (beta chain). The V gene's germline CDR1 is KGHDR and CDR2 SFDVKD. V lost 4 bases to trimming and J lost 3 bases; unmatched junction nucleotides: 5. This CDR3 is 17 amino acids long. In the original processing: Reference gene primer amplification gave estimated nucleated cell counts. Repertoires were generated with immunoSEQ multiplex PCR, while TCRdb's copy carries only in-frame clones and drops some. The V and J calls and clone size are taken from that table; D and trimming were inferred from the DNA. The table lists some 93,000 clones, about 86% of them singletons. The data stem from a study of blood T cell repertoires in COVID-19. Whole-study context: The analysed material was cDNA or gDNA that came from T cells, B-cell-depleted T cells, or PBMCs.

Sequencing was done on a sample of peripheral blood. The V call is TRBV24-1, the J call TRBJ2-2; 12 bases map to TRBD1. This TCR was sampled from an elderly woman with acute or convalescent COVID-19. This CDR3 is CATSDLGTGGDTGELFF. The CDR3 bases are TGTGCCACCAGTGACCTCGGGACAGGGGGCGACACCGGGGAGCTGTTTTTT.